Listed here are 23 T cell receptor beta chains from one sample, sequenced in a study of T-cell reconstitution after alpha-beta-depleted transplantation in children. Construction of the TCRbeta library involved unique molecular identifiers. From the PCR reads, TCRdb called clonotypes with MiXCR, one entry per CDR3 protein. The sample consists of around 440,000 distinct CDR3 sequences, 15% to 20% of them appearing once. The sample consisted of PBMCs, mostly from graft donor cells, taken 360 days after TCRalphabeta/CD19-depleted stem cell transplant. These receptors all stem from a boy younger than two who had a stem cell transplant for Wiskott-Aldrich syndrome, so the T cells may come from the graft donor.

The chain is built from TRBV13 and TRBJ2-7; D is undetermined. There are 15 residues in the CDR3. Trimming took 2 bases from V and 0 from J, leaving 11 bases between them. Germline lookup yields CDR1 PRHDT and CDR2 FYEKMQ (reference sequence). This CDR3 reads CASSLNTLSSYEQYF. The CDR3 nucleotides read TGTGCCAGCAGCTTAAACACATTAAGCTCCTACGAGCAGTACTTC.

V gene TRBV12-3 or TRBV12-4 combines with J gene TRBJ2-7; TRBD1 matches 7 bases. Trimming removed 4 bases from V and 3 bases from J; junction bases left unmatched: 6. CDR3 length: 14 residues. CDR3 residues: CASSSYRGNYEQYF. The CDR3 DNA reads as TGTGCCAGCAGTTCATACAGGGGTAACTACGAGCAGTACTTC.

This clonotype came up a few times. The chain employs TRBV18 and TRBJ1-4, with 7 bases that match TRBD1. Trimming at V came to 3 bases and at J to 4 bases, leaving 5 bases not matched to a gene. Germline CDR1 KGHSH, CDR2 LQKENI. This CDR3 has 15 amino acids. CDR3 nucleotides: TGTGCCAGCTCACCGTTCCGGGACAGTAATGAAAAACTGTTTTTT. Its protein is CASSPFRDSNEKLFF.

V gene TRBV4-2 combines with J gene TRBJ1-5, with D unclear. The germline V and J ends were trimmed by 2 bases and 6 bases, with 8 bases remaining between them. The CDR3 runs 13 residues. The germline gives CDR1 LGHNA, CDR2 YNFKEQ. As DNA, the CDR3 is TGTGCCAGCAGCCAAAGGCAGAGTCAGCCCCAGCATTTT. This translates into CASSQRQSQPQHF.

The CDR3 is CASSLGDRPSWEQYF. The DNA of the CDR3 is TGCGCCAGCAGCTTGGGGGACAGGCCCTCTTGGGAGCAGTACTTC. V and J are TRBV5-1 and TRBJ2-7, with 8 bases matching TRBD1. The V segment lost 0 bases and the J segment 7 bases; nucleotides outside the gene matches: 9. This CDR3 is built from 15 residues. The germline gives CDR1 SGHRS, CDR2 YFSETQ.

V and J are TRBV12-3 or TRBV12-4 and TRBJ1-2; D unclear. Trimming took off 4 bases at V and 9 bases at J, with 9 bases between the two ends. CDR3 size: 11 residues. CDR3 residues: CASSSRGSYTF. CDR3 DNA: TGTGCCAGCAGTTCACGTGGGAGCTACACCTTC.

The chain links TRBV7-6 to TRBJ2-7; 8 nucleotides agree with TRBD2. The ends lost 4 bases at V and 3 bases at J; junction bases unmatched: 11. CDR1 is SGHVS and CDR2 is FNYEAQ in the germline V gene. The CDR3 consists of 16 residues. The CDR3 loop is CASSYGGRGALYEQYF. CDR3 nucleotide sequence: TGTGCCAGCAGCTACGGGGGGCGGGGGGCGCTCTACGAGCAGTACTTC. Variable domain in full (rest from reference TRBV7-6 and TRBJ2-7): GAGVSQSPRYKVTKRGQDVALRCDPISGHVSLYWYRQALGQGPEFLTYFNYEAQQDKSGLPNDRFSAERPEGSISTLTIQRTEQRDSAMYRCASSYGGRGALYEQYFGPGTRLTVT.

This clonotype was seen a single time. The rearrangement joins TRBV7-2 to TRBJ1-1, with 7 bases aligning to TRBD1. CDR1 and CDR2 (germline): SGHTA, FQGNSA. V trimming: 1 base; J trimming: 6 bases; junction bases outside the gene matches: 8. This CDR3 contains 15 residues. CDR3: CASSLVPRGSSEAFF. The CDR3 DNA is TGTGCCAGCAGCTTAGTGCCCAGGGGGTCTTCTGAAGCTTTCTTT.

The V call is TRBV7-2, the J call TRBJ2-5; no clear D gene. In germline, CDR1 is SGHTA, CDR2 FQGNSA. The CDR3 spans 14 residues. V dropped 1 base and J dropped 1 base, with 7 bases sitting between them. The CDR3 DNA reads TGTGCCAGCAGCTTAGTCAGTTCCCAAGAGACCCAGTACTTC. Protein product: CASSLVSSQETQYF. Looking up the rest from reference TRBV7-2 and TRBJ2-5 gives the full variable domain: GAGVSQSPSNKVTEKGKDVELRCDPISGHTALYWYRQSLGQGLEFLIYFQGNSAPDKSGLPSDRFSAERTGGSVSTLTIQRTQQEDSAVYLCASSLVSSQETQYFGPGTRLLVL.

This clonotype has only a few counts. The chain has TRBV7-2 and TRBJ2-7, with D possibly being TRBD2 (6 bases). Germline loops: CDR1 SGHTA, CDR2 FQGNSA. V lost 4 bases, J lost 3 bases, and 22 bases lay in between. The CDR3 is made up of 17 amino acids. Written as DNA, the CDR3 is TGTGCCAGCAGCTCCGGAGGGCCCGGGACTCATCTCTACGAGCAGTACTTC. This encodes CASSSGGPGTHLYEQYF.

This clonotype was detected a few times. The chain combines TRBV20-1 with TRBJ2-7, with D maybe TRBD1 (6 bases). V lost 2 bases and J 3 bases, leaving 8 bases between the germline ends. Germline V gives CDR1 DFQATT, CDR2 SNEGSKA (reference sequence). This CDR3 is built from 12 residues. In DNA form, the CDR3 reads TGCAGTGCTAGAAGCAGGGGCTACGAGCAGTACTTC. Protein sequence: CSARSRGYEQYF.

This clonotype was seen a handful of times. V and J are TRBV12-3 or TRBV12-4 and TRBJ2-7; possibly TRBD2 for D (7 bases). CDR3 length equals 15 residues. V lost 4 bases to trimming and J lost 3 bases, with 16 bases between them. Here the CDR3 reads CASSYLAGAYYEQYF. In DNA, the CDR3 is TGTGCCAGCAGTTACCTCGCGGGGGCCTACTACGAGCAGTACTTC.

The gene calls are TRBV14 and TRBJ2-1; possible D gene TRBD1, 8 bases. V shed 6 bases and J shed 5 bases, with 29 bases lying between them. Germline CDR1 SGHDN, CDR2 FVKESK. CDR3 size: 19 residues. The DNA for the CDR3 is TGTGCCAGCAGTCAAACAGGGGGAGTTGCGTTAGCGGGCCACAATGAGCAGTTCTTC. This encodes CASSQTGGVALAGHNEQFF.

This clonotype was counted only a few times. This CDR3 reads CASSAYYRDPSSYNEQFF. The DNA for the CDR3 is TGTGCCAGCAGCGCTTATTACAGGGATCCGAGCTCCTACAATGAGCAGTTCTTC. The rearrangement uses TRBV9 and TRBJ2-1, with TRBD1 as a possible D gene (6 bases). This CDR3 is 18 amino acids long. From germline, CDR1 is SGDLS and CDR2 YYNGEE. V was pared by 3 bases and J by 0 bases, with 19 bases between.

This clonotype has more than one count but fewer than ten. The chain has TRBV14 and TRBJ2-5; D gene unclear. CDR3 length: 15 residues. The germline CDR1 and CDR2 sequences are SGHDN and FVKESK. V was shortened by 1 base and J by 1 base, with 10 bases between the two germline ends. CDR3 in amino acids: CASSQGQALQETQYF. CDR3 DNA: TGTGCCAGCAGCCAAGGGCAGGCCCTCCAAGAGACCCAGTACTTC. The variable domain in full, with the rest retrieved from reference TRBV14 and TRBJ2-5, is EAGVTQFPSHSVIEKGQTVTLRCDPISGHDNLYWYRRVMGKEIKFLLHFVKESKQDESGMPNNRFLAERTGGTYSTLKVQPAELEDSGVYFCASSQGQALQETQYFGPGTRLLVL.

The chain carries TRBV27 and TRBJ2-1; 9 bases are a match to TRBD2. This CDR3 is 18 amino acids long. V dropped 6 bases and J dropped 2; count of bases not matched to a gene: 14. In germline, CDR1 is MNHEY, CDR2 SMNVEV (reference sequence). The CDR3 spells CASSLSPFERGAYNEQFF. The CDR3 nucleotides read TGTGCCAGCAGCCTAAGCCCCTTCGAGCGGGGGGCCTACAATGAGCAGTTCTTC.

This clonotype appeared many times. The V and J genes are TRBV3-1 and TRBJ1-2; D may be TRBD1 (6 bases). Germline V gives CDR1 LGHDT, CDR2 YNNKEL (reference sequence). The CDR3 has 12 residues. V lost 4 bases and J lost 8, with 11 bases in between. CDR3 loop: CASSLGQEGYTF. DNA for the CDR3: TGTGCCAGCAGCCTGGGACAAGAGGGCTACACCTTC.

The genes are TRBV5-5 and TRBJ2-1; D gene ambiguous. V shed 2 bases and J shed 0 bases, with 3 bases lying between them. In germline, CDR1 is SGHKS, CDR2 YYEKEE (reference sequence). The CDR3 extends over 13 amino acids. This CDR3 is CASSFYSYNEQFF. CDR3 nucleotides: TGTGCCAGCAGCTTTTACTCCTACAATGAGCAGTTCTTC.

The gene calls are TRBV7-2 and TRBJ2-6, with no clear D. V lost 1 base to trimming and J lost 0 bases, with 10 bases between them. The CDR3 covers 17 residues. Germline CDR1 is SGHTA and CDR2 is FQGNSA. CDR3 bases: TGTGCCAGCAGCTTAGGCGGCGGCCACTCTGGGGCCAACGTCCTGACTTTC. Its translation: CASSLGGGHSGANVLTF.

This clonotype was found a few times. The chain uses TRBV24-1 and TRBJ2-2, with 8 nucleotides matching TRBD2. The CDR3 spans 15 residues. V shed 5 bases and J 5 bases; nucleotides not matched to a gene: 6. The V gene's germline CDR1 is KGHDR and CDR2 SFDVKD. CDR3 sequence: CATSVAGGFTGELFF. CDR3 DNA sequence: TGTGCCACCAGTGTGGCGGGAGGTTTTACCGGGGAGCTGTTTTTT.

The chain's CDR3 is CASSTTRTTYYNEQFF. The CDR3 DNA follows: TGTGCCAGCAGTACGACCAGGACTACATACTACAATGAGCAGTTCTTC. The chain links TRBV25-1 to TRBJ2-1; possible D gene TRBD2, 6 bases. This CDR3 comprises 16 residues. Germline lookup yields CDR1 MGHDK and CDR2 SYGVNS. V was trimmed by 5 bases and J by 3 bases, leaving 17 bases between them.

The rearrangement links TRBV6-1 to TRBJ2-1; D is unresolved. V was cut by 6 bases and J by 9 bases, with 9 bases left in between. Germline values: CDR1 MNHNS, CDR2 SASEGT. The CDR3 has 11 amino acids. The CDR3 DNA sequence: TGTGCCAGCAGCCAGGTGGGTGAGCAGTTCTTC. Its translation: CASSQVGEQFF.

This chain uses TRBV20-1 with TRBJ1-2; no definite D call. Germline assignment: CDR1 DFQATT and CDR2 SNEGSKA (reference sequence). V lost 8 bases to trimming and J lost 4 bases, with 17 bases between them. The CDR3 runs to 13 residues. DNA for the CDR3: TGCAGTTGCTCCTCCCTGGACGGCTATGGCTACACCTTC. This translates into CSCSSLDGYGYTF.